A single sample gave rise to the 30 T cell receptor beta chains below, sequenced in a study of T cells after yellow fever vaccination. One entry per CDR3 protein results from TCRdb running MiXCR on the 5' RACE reads. The sample yields 200,000 to 300,000 distinct CDR3 sequences, 10% to 15% seen once. Sequencing used CD4+ T cells sorted from PBMCs, obtained 45 days after the yellow fever booster vaccination. The receptors here all came from a man aged 30 to 39 who received the YFV17D yellow fever vaccine.

This clonotype has a handful of counts. The chain combines TRBV28 with TRBJ2-7; 7 nucleotides line up with TRBD2. CDR1 and CDR2 (germline): MDHEN, SYDVKM. The CDR3 is 15 amino acids. Trimming took 2 bases from V and 2 from J; bases not matched to a gene: 6. CDR3 region: CASSLGAGAPYEQYF. Here the CDR3 DNA reads TGTGCCAGCAGTTTAGGGGCGGGAGCCCCCTACGAGCAGTACTTC.

V gene TRBV15 combines with J gene TRBJ2-5; the D gene is possibly TRBD1 (5 bases). V dropped 3 bases and J dropped 5 bases, with 10 bases sitting between them. The germline V gene has CDR1 LNHNV and CDR2 YYDKDF (reference sequence). The CDR3 covers 13 residues. The DNA of the CDR3 is TGTGCCACCAGCAGGAGACAGTGGGAGACCCAGTACTTC. Protein: CATSRRQWETQYF.

This rearrangement joins TRBV4-2 to TRBJ2-1; 10 bases map to TRBD2. The CDR3 length is 17 residues. The germline CDR1 and CDR2 sequences are LGHNA and YNFKEQ. Trimming took 2 bases from V and 4 from J; bases not matched to a gene: 8. CDR3 protein: CASSQFSQRGGYNEQFF. The DNA of the CDR3 is TGTGCCAGCAGCCAATTCTCACAGCGGGGGGGTTACAATGAGCAGTTCTTC.

This clonotype was seen repeatedly, ten times or more. The chain employs TRBV7-8 and TRBJ2-2, with TRBD2 as a possible D gene (5 bases). CDR3 size: 16 residues. Per germline, CDR1 SGHVS and CDR2 FQNEAQ. Trimming removed 1 base at V and 1 base at J, with 10 bases between. CDR3 DNA: TGTGCCAGCAGCTTAGGAAATAGCGTGAACACCGGGGAGCTGTTTTTT. It specifies CASSLGNSVNTGELFF.

The CDR3 nucleotides read TGCGCCAGCAGTGAGTCGATGTACGAGCAGTACTTC. It yields the protein CASSESMYEQYF. The V and J genes are TRBV10-2 and TRBJ2-7; D remains ambiguous. Trimming shortened V by 0 bases and J by 4 bases, and 4 bases separated the two germline ends. CDR1 and CDR2 (germline): WSHSY, SAAADI. CDR3 size: 12 residues.

This clonotype was seen at least ten times. V usage is TRBV20-1 and J usage is TRBJ2-1; weak D call: TRBD2 (5 bases). The CDR3 extends over 13 amino acids. V shed 6 bases and J shed 6 bases, with 15 bases lying between them. Germline CDR1 reads DFQATT; CDR2 reads SNEGSKA (reference sequence). CDR3 sequence (DNA): TGCAGTGCCTTCGGGGTTTCTTCCAATGAGCAGTTCTTC. Protein: CSAFGVSSNEQFF.

A few counts support this clonotype. V and J are TRBV5-1 and TRBJ2-5, with 7 bases matching TRBD2. CDR1 is SGHRS, CDR2 YFSETQ, per germline. The CDR3 length is 16 residues. J was trimmed by 5 bases and V by 0 bases; bases with no gene match: 10. The CDR3 DNA sequence: TGCGCCAGCAGCTTGGGGCCTAGCGGTCCCTCGGAGACCCAGTACTTC. Amino acid sequence: CASSLGPSGPSETQYF.

This clonotype was seen a few times. The CDR3 DNA is TGCGCCAGCAGCTTGAGTCCCCGGGACGCCAGAAACAATGAGCAGTTCTTC. Protein: CASSLSPRDARNNEQFF. This chain connects TRBV5-1 to TRBJ2-1; D is perhaps TRBD1 or TRBD2 (5 bases each). Trimming pared 1 base from V and 5 bases from J, leaving 19 bases between. This CDR3 spans 17 amino acids. Per the germline V gene, CDR1 is SGHRS and CDR2 is YFSETQ.

This clonotype was counted ten times or more. At one of its ends the junction is not consistent with the germline gene, which may arise from a read error. The gene calls are TRBV5-1 and TRBJ2-3; 11 nucleotides align to TRBD2. Germline lookup yields CDR1 SGHRS and CDR2 YFSETQ. CDR3 length: 16 residues. The CDR3 sequence: CASSLGTSGNTDTQYF. Written as DNA, the CDR3 is TGTGCCAGCAGCTTAGGGACTAGCGGAAACACAGATACGCAGTATTTT.

The CDR3 protein is CASSAGGLYNSPLHF. The CDR3 DNA sequence: TGTGCCAGCTCGGCCGGGGGCCTCTATAATTCACCCCTCCACTTT. The chain employs TRBV18 and TRBJ1-6, with D perhaps matching TRBD1 (6 bases). The germline V gene encodes CDR1 KGHSH and CDR2 LQKENI. With 6 bases removed from V and 3 bases from J, the gap between germline ends came to 12 bases. The CDR3 covers 15 residues.

The chain carries TRBV29-1 and TRBJ2-7; 8 nucleotides match TRBD1. The CDR3 contains 14 residues. Trimming removed 4 bases from V and 0 bases from J; junction bases left unmatched: 5. Germline-derived CDR1 and CDR2 are SQVTM and ANQGSEA. CDR3 amino acids: CSVASDRASYEQYF. The CDR3 coding sequence is TGCAGCGTTGCATCGGACAGGGCCTCCTACGAGCAGTACTTC.

The J gene is TRBJ2-7, the V gene TRBV5-1, with a tentative D call TRBD1 (6 bases). The germline V gene encodes CDR1 SGHRS and CDR2 YFSETQ. This CDR3 is built from 15 residues. V lost 4 bases and J lost 3, with 17 bases in between. The CDR3 spells CASSPSWTVIYEQYF. DNA of the CDR3: TGCGCCAGCAGCCCCTCCTGGACAGTGATCTACGAGCAGTACTTC.

The rearrangement joins TRBV12-3 or TRBV12-4 to TRBJ2-1; D unclear. There are 11 residues in the CDR3. Trimming took off 2 bases at V and 9 bases at J, with 5 bases between the two ends. This chain's CDR3 is CASSLFTEQFF. The CDR3 nucleotides are TGTGCCAGCAGTTTATTCACTGAGCAGTTCTTC.

The V call is TRBV7-9, the J call TRBJ2-7; 7 nucleotides align to TRBD1. Losses at the gene ends were 4 bases for V and 3 bases for J; bases not matched to a gene: 9. The CDR3 sequence is 15 residues long. The germline CDR1 and CDR2 sequences are SEHNR and FQNEAQ (reference sequence). CDR3 sequence reads: CASSYSGQESYEQYF. CDR3 in DNA: TGTGCCAGCAGCTACTCCGGACAGGAGAGCTACGAGCAGTACTTC.

The chain carries TRBV11-1 and TRBJ2-1, with D tentatively TRBD2 (5 bases). Germline CDR1 is SGHAT and CDR2 is FQDESV (reference sequence). The CDR3 has 16 amino acids. V lost 5 bases to trimming and J lost 5 bases, with 19 bases between them. The CDR3 spells CASSPQAETFNNEQFF. The DNA for the CDR3 is TGTGCCAGCAGCCCACAAGCGGAAACGTTTAACAATGAGCAGTTCTTC.

This clonotype was observed at least ten times. The chain combines TRBV7-9 with TRBJ2-3; no definite D call. Trimming removed 11 bases at V and 7 bases at J, with 7 bases between. CDR1 is SEHNR and CDR2 is FQNEAQ in the germline V gene (reference sequence). This CDR3 has 9 residues. The CDR3 bases are TGTGCCCCGGAGAATACGCAGTATTTT. It specifies CAPENTQYF.

The chain links TRBV5-1 to TRBJ2-7, with 9 bases that match TRBD2. This CDR3 is 15 amino acids long. The germline gives CDR1 SGHRS, CDR2 YFSETQ. The junction had 5 bases not matched to a gene; V was cut back by 2 bases and J by 2 bases. CDR3 coding DNA: TGCGCCAGCAGCTTAGGACTAGCGTTAACCTACGAGCAGTACTTC. This sequence encodes CASSLGLALTYEQYF.

The chain carries TRBV27 and TRBJ2-1; possible D gene TRBD1, 6 bases. Per the germline V gene, CDR1 is MNHEY and CDR2 is SMNVEV (reference sequence). CDR3 size: 14 residues. Between the trimmed V and J ends, which lost 4 bases and 7 bases, there was a span of 14 bases. This CDR3 is CASSSMGAPNEQFF. As DNA, the CDR3 is TGTGCCAGCAGTTCCATGGGGGCCCCTAATGAGCAGTTCTTC.

This clonotype was counted between two and nine times. The V gene is TRBV20-1, the J gene TRBJ2-5, with TRBD1 identical over 7 bases. The CDR3 length is 14 residues. The junction had 9 bases not matched to a gene; V was cut back by 6 bases and J by 2 bases. CDR1 and CDR2 (germline): DFQATT, SNEGSKA (reference sequence). CDR3 region: CSASPLTGQETQYF. DNA of the CDR3: TGCAGTGCCTCTCCCCTGACAGGGCAAGAGACCCAGTACTTC.

This chain connects TRBV29-1 to TRBJ2-1; D might be TRBD2 (6 bases). Trimming stripped 5 bases from V and 3 bases from J, with 23 bases between. Germline CDR1 is SQVTM and CDR2 is ANQGSEA. The CDR3 has 17 amino acids. CDR3 coding DNA: TGCAGCGTTAAGGTGACCTCTCGGAGGGCAAACTACAATGAGCAGTTCTTC. This gives the protein CSVKVTSRRANYNEQFF.

This clonotype was counted between two and nine times. The V call is TRBV7-2, the J call TRBJ1-3; TRBD1 matches at 7 bases. Unmatched junction bases numbered 7, after V lost 5 bases and J lost 0 bases. Germline V gene lookup returns CDR1 SGHTA and CDR2 FQGNSA. The CDR3 extends over 16 amino acids. The CDR3 bases are TGTGCCAGCAGCGCCGGACAGGTTCTCTCTGGAAACACCATATATTTT. Translated, it gives CASSAGQVLSGNTIYF.

This clonotype has more than one count but fewer than ten. The chain is built from TRBV20-1 and TRBJ1-6; D perhaps matches TRBD1 (6 bases). Trimming took 5 bases from V and 1 from J, leaving 9 bases between them. This CDR3 comprises 14 residues. CDR1 and CDR2 from the germline V gene are DFQATT and SNEGSKA (reference sequence). The CDR3 coding sequence is TGCAGTGCTCAGGGGAATTCCTATAATTCACCCCTCCACTTT. The encoded protein is CSAQGNSYNSPLHF.

The chain carries TRBV7-2 and TRBJ2-1, with TRBD2 matching 9 bases. CDR3 length: 17 amino acids. J lost 7 bases, V lost 5 bases, and 15 bases had no gene match. CDR1 and CDR2 (germline): SGHTA, FQGNSA. In DNA form, the CDR3 reads TGTGCCAGCAGCCCTGAGGTTCGGACTAGCGTGAGTAATGAGCAGTTCTTC. Residues: CASSPEVRTSVSNEQFF.

The V gene is TRBV11-1, the J gene TRBJ2-3, with TRBD2 as a possible D gene (6 bases). The CDR3 spans 14 residues. V lost 4 bases and J lost 3, with 11 bases in between. Per germline, CDR1 SGHAT and CDR2 FQDESV (reference sequence). The CDR3 region is CASSYRDSTDTQYF. CDR3 sequence (DNA): TGTGCCAGCAGCTACCGGGACTCTACAGATACGCAGTATTTT.

This clonotype was observed a few times. CDR3 protein: CASSEFARAGEQYF. The CDR3 DNA reads TGCGCCAGCAGTGAGTTTGCCAGGGCTGGGGAGCAGTACTTC. The chain combines TRBV10-2 with TRBJ2-7; perhaps TRBD1 as D (5 bases). CDR1 and CDR2 (germline): WSHSY, SAAADI. There are 14 residues in the CDR3. V lost 1 base and J 7 bases, leaving 14 bases between the germline ends.

The chain joins TRBV18 to TRBJ2-1; D is uncertain. This CDR3 is built from 13 residues. Germline CDR1 and CDR2: KGHSH and LQKENI. The germline V and J ends were trimmed by 4 bases and 8 bases, with 12 bases remaining between them. The CDR3 loop reads CASSQTIMDEQFF. CDR3 coding DNA: TGTGCCAGCTCACAAACTATTATGGATGAGCAGTTCTTC.

CDR3 protein: CAISESGTGRNIQYF. CDR3 nucleotides: TGTGCCATCAGTGAGTCCGGGACAGGGCGGAACATTCAGTACTTC. V usage is TRBV10-3 and J usage is TRBJ2-4, with 9 bases matching TRBD1. V lost 0 bases to trimming and J lost 7 bases; unmatched junction nucleotides: 4. Germline V lookup: CDR1 ENHRY, CDR2 SYGVKD. The CDR3 contains 15 residues.

This clonotype appeared a few times. The chain couples TRBV10-3 to TRBJ1-1; D uncertain. CDR1 is ENHRY, CDR2 SYGVKD, per germline. Trimming removed 3 bases from V and 7 bases from J, with 18 bases in between. The CDR3 spans 15 residues. In DNA form, the CDR3 reads TGTGCCATCAGTGACCCCGCGGGAGGAAGTTTTGAAGCTTTCTTT. Residues: CAISDPAGGSFEAFF.

The V and J genes are TRBV10-3 and TRBJ2-1, with D possibly TRBD2 on 5 matching bases. With 6 bases removed from V and 1 base from J, the gap between germline ends came to 13 bases. Looked up from germline, CDR1 is ENHRY and CDR2 is SYGVKD. This CDR3 has 15 residues. Here the CDR3 DNA reads TGTGCCATCAGGGAGGAAAAGCTTTCCTACAATGAGCAGTTCTTC. It encodes CAIREEKLSYNEQFF.

This clonotype was counted at least ten times. The rearrangement joins TRBV5-1 to TRBJ2-5; D ambiguous. Trimming left V 4 bases short and J 3 bases short, with 13 bases between. CDR3 length: 14 residues. Germline V gene data show CDR1 as SGHRS and CDR2 as YFSETQ. In nucleotides, the CDR3 is TGCGCCAGCAGCGCGCTTGAATACGAAGAGACCCAGTACTTC. This translates into CASSALEYEETQYF.